This is a list of T cell receptor beta chains from one sample in a study of CD8+CD57+ T cells in acquired aplastic anemia. TCRdb used MiXCR to reprocess the reads, holding one entry per CDR3 protein. The table has just over 400,000 distinct CDR3 sequences, under 80% seen once. Specimen: sorted CD4+, CD8+, or CD8+CD57+ T cells (not recorded which) from PBMCs. These receptors came from a human donor in good health, serving as a control. Both conserved end residues are part of each CDR3. D genes are given only for firm matches. Rows may omit the clone size; those that give it use once, few, many or a size class.

v_gene,abundance,d_gene,j_gene,CDR3aa,CDR3nt
TRBV5-1,-,-,TRBJ1-1,CASSYKGVDTEAFF,TGCGCCAGCAGCTACAAAGGGGTAGACACTGAAGCTTTCTTT
TRBV24-1,-,-,TRBJ2-7,CATSEWGSYDQYF,TGTGCCACCAGTGAGTGGGGCAGCTACGATCAGTACTTC
TRBV7-9,many,TRBD1,TRBJ2-7,CARIRDRETYEQYF,TGTGCCAGGATCCGGGACAGGGAAACCTACGAGCAGTACTTC
TRBV7-2,-,-,TRBJ2-2,CASSFLAFQNTGELFF,TGTGCCAGCAGCTTCTTGGCGTTTCAGAACACCGGGGAGCTGTTTTTT
TRBV12-3/TRBV12-4,-,-,TRBJ1-6,CASSPTDRRNSPLHF,TGTGCCAGCAGCCCGACAGACAGGCGAAATTCACCCCTCCACTTT
TRBV19,many,-,TRBJ1-4,CASSDRYNEKLFF,TGTGCCAGTAGCGACCGCTACAATGAAAAACTGTTTTTT
TRBV5-1,many,TRBD1,TRBJ2-7,CASSLGGTGTYEQYF,TGTGCTAGCAGCTTAGGGGGGACAGGGACCTACGAGCAGTACTTC
TRBV19,-,-,TRBJ2-5,CASSPSANQPQYF,TGTGCCAGTAGTCCGAGTGCAAATCAGCCCCAGTACTTC
TRBV10-3,-,TRBD2,TRBJ2-1,CAISEHAGVNNEPFF,TGTGCCATCAGTGAGCACGCGGGGGTGAACAATGAGCCTTTCTTT
TRBV2,-,TRBD2,TRBJ2-4,CASSGGGSIQYF,TGTGCCAGCAGTGGGGGGGGGAGCATTCAGTACTTC
TRBV20-1,few,TRBD1,TRBJ2-7,CSAIPTGGTYVQYF,TGCAGTGCCATCCCGACAGGGGGGACCTACGTGCAGTACTTC
TRBV12-3/TRBV12-4,many,-,TRBJ1-1,CASSLGPAEAFF,TGTGCCAGCAGTTTAGGCCCCGCTGAAGCTTTCTTT
TRBV4-1,many,TRBD1,TRBJ1-2,CASRLGGGGGQDGYTF,TGCGCCAGCAGACTAGGGGGCGGGGGCGGGCAGGATGGCTACACCTTC
TRBV19,many,TRBD1,TRBJ1-5,CASSLTGNQPQHF,TGTGCCAGTAGTCTGACAGGGAATCAGCCCCAGCATTTT
TRBV7-2,-,-,TRBJ1-4,CASSLHKDGGVFFNEKLFF,TGTGCCAGCAGCCTCCACAAGGACGGGGGGGTGTTTTTTAATGAAAAACTGTTTTTT
TRBV19,few,-,TRBJ2-3,CASSVQIGGSTDTQYF,TGTGCCAGTAGTGTACAGATAGGGGGTAGCACAGATACCCAGTATTTT
TRBV7-3,few,-,TRBJ1-2,CASSPGQKDGYTF,TGTGCCAGTAGTCCGGGACAAAAGGATGGCTACACCTTC
TRBV2,-,-,TRBJ2-1,CASSLDSGGLYDQFF,TGTGCCAGCAGCTTAGATTCGGGGGGCCTCTACGACCAGTTCTTC
TRBV15,once,TRBD2,TRBJ2-3,CATSRGGTGTQCF,TGTGCCACCTCGCGGGGGGGCACAGGTACGCAGTGTTTT
TRBV6-6,-,TRBD2,TRBJ2-2,CASGTPGGPRTGELFF,TGTGCCAGCGGAACCCCGGGGGGGCCGAGGACCGGGGAGCTGTTTTTT
TRBV4-2,-,TRBD1,TRBJ1-4,CASSQGDRGEEKLFF,TGTGCCAGCAGCCAAGGGGACAGGGGAGAGGAAAAACTGTTTTTT
TRBV19,-,-,TRBJ1-1,CASSTHGYAEAFF,TGTGCCAGTAGTACGCACGGGTACGCTGAAGCTTTCTTT
TRBV30,few,-,TRBJ2-3,CAWSWGGWGTDTQYF,TGTGCCTGGAGTTGGGGGGGCTGGGGCACAGATACGCAGTATTTT
TRBV7-2,-,-,TRBJ2-7,CASSGLAGDEQYFQYF,-
TRBV11-1,-,-,TRBJ2-7,CASRRLDRADEQYF,TGTGCCAGCAGACGATTGGACCGGGCGGACGAGCAGTACTTC
TRBV5-5,many,TRBD1,TRBJ2-7,CASSATGTGDYEQYF,TGTGCCAGCAGCGCCACCGGGACAGGAGACTACGAGCAGTACTTC
TRBV7-2,many,-,TRBJ2-5,CASATGLPGQETQYF,TGTGCCAGCGCCACGGGACTCCCCGGGCAAGAGACCCAGTACTTC
TRBV12-3/TRBV12-4,-,TRBD1,TRBJ1-5,CASSPGTGDQPQHF,TGTGCCAGCTCCCCCGGGACAGGGGATCAGCCCCAGCATTTT
TRBV19,-,-,TRBJ1-1,CASTVGLEAFF,TGTGCCAGTACTGTTGGGTTGGAAGCTTTCTTT
TRBV9,-,TRBD1,TRBJ1-6,CASSVSGQSNEKPLHF,TGTGCCAGCAGCGTGTCGGGACAGTCGAATGAAAAACCCCTCCACTTT
TRBV11-3,-,TRBD1,TRBJ1-6,CASSPPGQALYNSPLHF,TGTGCCAGCAGCCCGCCGGGACAGGCTTTATATAATTCACCCCTCCACTTT
TRBV19,-,-,TRBJ2-1,CASSMVQSYNEQFF,TGTGCCAGTAGTATGGTACAGAGCTACAATGAGCAGTTCTTC
TRBV7-2,-,-,TRBJ2-2,CASSLGGLNTRKMFF,TGCGCCAGCAGCTTGGGGGGACTGAACACCAGGAAGATGTTTTTT
TRBV12-3/TRBV12-4,many,-,TRBJ2-7,CASKITRSHEQYF,TGTGCCAGCAAAATTACTAGGTCCCACGAGCAGTACTTC
TRBV7-2,-,TRBD2,TRBJ2-1,CASSLDLSGGSPYNEQFF,TGTGCCAGCAGCTTAGATCTGTCGGGGGGGAGCCCCTACAATGAGCAGTTCTTC
TRBV5-1,-,-,TRBJ1-1,CASSSGYTEAFF,TGCGCCAGCAGCTCGGGGTACACTGAAGCTTTCTTT
TRBV12-3/TRBV12-4,-,-,TRBJ1-2,CASSFEGSEPGGRYTF,TGTGCCAGCAGCTTTGAGGGATCGGAACCCGGGGGGCGATACACCTTC
TRBV20-1,once,-,TRBJ2-1,CSAPDGSGEKQFF,TGCAGTGCGCCGGACGGGTCCGGGGAGAAGCAGTTCTTC
TRBV19,-,-,TRBJ1-3,CASTPRETGAGNTIYF,TGTGCCAGTACTCCAAGGGAGACGGGGGCTGGAAACACCATATATTTT
TRBV30,once,TRBD1,TRBJ1-2,CAWIRQGARDGYTF,TGTGCCTGGATTAGACAGGGGGCGCGGGATGGCTACACCTTC
TRBV19,many,TRBD1,TRBJ1-1,CASSRQGMGDTEAFF,TGTGCCAGTAGCAGACAGGGGATGGGGGACACTGAAGCTTTCTTT
TRBV20-1,once,-,TRBJ1-2,CSARAGDRDSF,TGCAGTGCTAGAGCTGGCGATAGAGACTCCTTC
TRBV7-2,once,-,TRBJ2-3,CASSLQGNTEAFFYF,TGTGCCAGCAGCTTACAGGGGAACACTGAAGCTTTCTTTTATTTT
TRBV5-1,-,-,TRBJ2-7,CASSSGTRNYEQYF,TGCGCCAGCAGTTCCGGGACAAGGAACTACGAGCAGTACTTC
TRBV11-2,-,-,TRBJ2-5,CASREGSHALGGTQYF,TGTGCCAGCAGGGAGGGGTCGCACGCTCTGGGGGGGACCCAGTACTTC
TRBV7-8,-,-,TRBJ2-3,CASSLGRTTDTQYF,TGTGCCAGCAGCTTGGGACGAACCACAGATACGCAGTATTTT
TRBV5-5,once,TRBD1,TRBJ1-6,CASSSTGANSPLHF,TGTGCCAGCAGCTCGACAGGGGCCAATTCACCCCTCCACTTT